The 3 T cell receptor beta chains below were found in one sample sequenced in a study of CD8 T cells in ankylosing spondylitis. TCRdb used MiXCR to reprocess the 5' RACE reads, holding one entry per CDR3 protein. The repertoire includes about 130,000 distinct CDR3 sequences, about 6.7% of them detected once, and around 11% sits in the top ten. Material for sequencing was blood, either unsorted or a sorted T cell fraction (not recorded which). These receptors originate from a female donor with ankylosing spondylitis or in good health (not recorded which).

On this clonotype itself: Since a much larger clone is just one base distant, this may be a read error. This chain uses TRBV5-1 with TRBJ1-2; D not certain. The CDR3 covers 13 residues. The germline V gene has CDR1 SGHRS and CDR2 YFSETQ. The CDR3 DNA reads as TGCGCCAGCAGCGAACAGATTAACTATGGCCACACCTTC. It codes for CASSEQINYGHTF.

This clonotype was detected ten times or more. The chain joins TRBV7-2 to TRBJ2-1, with TRBD2 identical over 8 bases. The germline V gene encodes CDR1 SGHTA and CDR2 FQGNSA. This CDR3 region has 15 residues. Unmatched junction bases numbered 6, after V lost 2 bases and J lost 6 bases. The DNA of the CDR3 is TGTGCCAGCAGCTTAAGTGGTGCGGGGGGCAATGAGCAGTTCTTC. It codes for CASSLSGAGGNEQFF.

This clonotype was recorded at least ten times. The J gene is TRBJ2-3, the V gene TRBV5-1; 13 nucleotides align to TRBD2. This CDR3 comprises 19 residues. V lost 2 bases to trimming and J lost 0 bases; unmatched junction nucleotides: 9. Per germline, CDR1 SGHRS and CDR2 YFSETQ. DNA for the CDR3: TGCGCCAGCAGCTTTGGGGGACTAGCGGGGATCTCTAGCACAGATACGCAGTATTTT. It encodes CASSFGGLAGISSTDTQYF.